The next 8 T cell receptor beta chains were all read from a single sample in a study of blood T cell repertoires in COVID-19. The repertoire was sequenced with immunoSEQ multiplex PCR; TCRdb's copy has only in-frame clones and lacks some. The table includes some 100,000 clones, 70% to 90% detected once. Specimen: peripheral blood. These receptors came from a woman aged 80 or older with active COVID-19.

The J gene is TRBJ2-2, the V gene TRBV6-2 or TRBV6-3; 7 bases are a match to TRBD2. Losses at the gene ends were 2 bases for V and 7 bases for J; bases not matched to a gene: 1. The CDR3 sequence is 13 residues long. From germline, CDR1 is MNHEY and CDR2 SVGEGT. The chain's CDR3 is CASSYAGVGELFF. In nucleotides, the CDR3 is TGTGCCAGCAGTTACGCGGGAGTCGGGGAGCTGTTTTTT.

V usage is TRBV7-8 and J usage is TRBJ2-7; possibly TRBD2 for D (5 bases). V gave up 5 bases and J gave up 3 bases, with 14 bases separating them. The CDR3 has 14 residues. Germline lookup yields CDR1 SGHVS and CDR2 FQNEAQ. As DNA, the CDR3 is TGTGCCAGCAGCCCCTACGTGGGGAGCTACGAGCAGTACTTC. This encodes CASSPYVGSYEQYF. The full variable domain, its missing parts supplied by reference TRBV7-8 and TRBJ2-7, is GAGVSQSPRYKVAKRGQDVALRCDPISGHVSLFWYQQALGQGPEFLTYFQNEAQLDKSGLPSDRFFAERPEGSVSTLKIQRTQQEDSAVYLCASSPYVGSYEQYFGPGTRLTVT.

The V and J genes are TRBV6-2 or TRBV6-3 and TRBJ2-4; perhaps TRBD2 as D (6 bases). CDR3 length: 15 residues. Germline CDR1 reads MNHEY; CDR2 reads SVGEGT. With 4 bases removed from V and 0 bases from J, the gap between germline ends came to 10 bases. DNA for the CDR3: TGTGCCAGCAGTTCACCGGGGGTAGCCAAAAACATTCAGTACTTC. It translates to CASSSPGVAKNIQYF.

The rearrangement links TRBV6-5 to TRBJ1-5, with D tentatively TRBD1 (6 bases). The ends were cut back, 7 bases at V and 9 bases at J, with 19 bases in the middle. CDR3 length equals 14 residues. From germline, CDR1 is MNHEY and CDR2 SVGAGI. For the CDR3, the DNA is TGTGCCAGCACCCCCTTTCCGGGGGGCCGGCCCCAGCATTTT. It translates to CASTPFPGGRPQHF.

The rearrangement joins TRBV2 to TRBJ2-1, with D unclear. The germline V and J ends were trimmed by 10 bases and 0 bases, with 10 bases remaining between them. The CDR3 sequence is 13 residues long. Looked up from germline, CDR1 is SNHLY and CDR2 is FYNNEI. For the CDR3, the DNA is TGTGCCACCACCAGAAGCTCCTACAATGAGCAGTTCTTC. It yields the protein CATTRSSYNEQFF.

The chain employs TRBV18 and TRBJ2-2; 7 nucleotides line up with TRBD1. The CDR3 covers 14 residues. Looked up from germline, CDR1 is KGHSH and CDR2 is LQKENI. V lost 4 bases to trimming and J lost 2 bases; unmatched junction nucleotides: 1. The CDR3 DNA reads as TGTGCCAGCTCACGGGACAGAAACACCGGGGAGCTGTTTTTT. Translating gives CASSRDRNTGELFF.

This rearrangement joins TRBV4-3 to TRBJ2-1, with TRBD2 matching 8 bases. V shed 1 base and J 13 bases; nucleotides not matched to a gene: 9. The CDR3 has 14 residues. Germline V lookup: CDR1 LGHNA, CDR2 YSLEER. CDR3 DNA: TGCGCCAGCAGCCAAGTTATAGGCGGGAGGAGCCAGTTCTTC. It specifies CASSQVIGGRSQFF.

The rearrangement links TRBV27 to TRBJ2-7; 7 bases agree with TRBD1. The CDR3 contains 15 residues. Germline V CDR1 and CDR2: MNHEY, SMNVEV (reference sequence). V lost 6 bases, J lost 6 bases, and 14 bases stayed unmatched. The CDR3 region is CASSRDRVGKLEQYF. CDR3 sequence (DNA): TGTGCCAGCAGCCGCGACAGGGTTGGTAAGCTCGAGCAGTACTTC.